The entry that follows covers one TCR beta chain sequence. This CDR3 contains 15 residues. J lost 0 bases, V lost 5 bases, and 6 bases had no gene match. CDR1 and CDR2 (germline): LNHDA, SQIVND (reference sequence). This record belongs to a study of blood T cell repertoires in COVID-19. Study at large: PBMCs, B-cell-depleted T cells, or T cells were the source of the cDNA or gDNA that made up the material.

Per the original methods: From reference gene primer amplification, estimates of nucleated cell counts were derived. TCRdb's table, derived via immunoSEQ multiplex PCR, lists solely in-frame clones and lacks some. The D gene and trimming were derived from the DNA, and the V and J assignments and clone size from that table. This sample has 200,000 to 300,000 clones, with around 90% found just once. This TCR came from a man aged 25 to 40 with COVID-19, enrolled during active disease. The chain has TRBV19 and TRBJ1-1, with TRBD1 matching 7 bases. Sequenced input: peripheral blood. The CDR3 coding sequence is TGTGCCAGTAGTCTAAGACAGGGTATGAACACTGAAGCTTTCTTT. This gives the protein CASSLRQGMNTEAFF.